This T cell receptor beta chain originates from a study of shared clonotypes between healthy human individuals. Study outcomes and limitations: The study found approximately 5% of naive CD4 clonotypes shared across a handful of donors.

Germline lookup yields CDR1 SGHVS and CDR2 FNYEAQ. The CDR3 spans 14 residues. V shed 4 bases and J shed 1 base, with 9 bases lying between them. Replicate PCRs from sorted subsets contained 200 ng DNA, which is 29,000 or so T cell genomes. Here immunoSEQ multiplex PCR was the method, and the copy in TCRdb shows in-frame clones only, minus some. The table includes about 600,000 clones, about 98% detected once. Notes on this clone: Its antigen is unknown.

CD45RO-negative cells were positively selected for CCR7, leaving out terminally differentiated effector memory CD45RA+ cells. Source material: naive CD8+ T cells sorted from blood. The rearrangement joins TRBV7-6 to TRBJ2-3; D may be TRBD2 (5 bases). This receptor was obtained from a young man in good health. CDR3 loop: CASSSFGGTDTQYF. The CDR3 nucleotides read TGTGCCAGCAGCTCTTTCGGGGGCACAGATACGCAGTATTTT.